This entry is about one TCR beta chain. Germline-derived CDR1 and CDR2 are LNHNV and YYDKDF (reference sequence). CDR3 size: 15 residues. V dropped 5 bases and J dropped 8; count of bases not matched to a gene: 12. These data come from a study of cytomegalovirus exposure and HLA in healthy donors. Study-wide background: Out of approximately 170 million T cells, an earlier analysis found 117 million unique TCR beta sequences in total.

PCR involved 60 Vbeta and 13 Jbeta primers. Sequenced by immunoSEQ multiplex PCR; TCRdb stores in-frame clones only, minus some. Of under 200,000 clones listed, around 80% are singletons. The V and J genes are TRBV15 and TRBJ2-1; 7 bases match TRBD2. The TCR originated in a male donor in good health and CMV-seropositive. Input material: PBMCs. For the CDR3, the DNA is TGTGCCACCAGCCGAAGAGTGGCGGGAGCCTATGAGCAGTTCTTC. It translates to CATSRRVAGAYEQFF. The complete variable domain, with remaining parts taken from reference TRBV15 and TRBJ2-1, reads DAMVIQNPRYQVTQFGKPVTLSCSQTLNHNVMYWYQQKSSQAPKLLFHYYDKDFNNEADTPDNFQSRRPNTSFCFLDIRSPGLGDTAMYLCATSRRVAGAYEQFFGPGTRLTVL.